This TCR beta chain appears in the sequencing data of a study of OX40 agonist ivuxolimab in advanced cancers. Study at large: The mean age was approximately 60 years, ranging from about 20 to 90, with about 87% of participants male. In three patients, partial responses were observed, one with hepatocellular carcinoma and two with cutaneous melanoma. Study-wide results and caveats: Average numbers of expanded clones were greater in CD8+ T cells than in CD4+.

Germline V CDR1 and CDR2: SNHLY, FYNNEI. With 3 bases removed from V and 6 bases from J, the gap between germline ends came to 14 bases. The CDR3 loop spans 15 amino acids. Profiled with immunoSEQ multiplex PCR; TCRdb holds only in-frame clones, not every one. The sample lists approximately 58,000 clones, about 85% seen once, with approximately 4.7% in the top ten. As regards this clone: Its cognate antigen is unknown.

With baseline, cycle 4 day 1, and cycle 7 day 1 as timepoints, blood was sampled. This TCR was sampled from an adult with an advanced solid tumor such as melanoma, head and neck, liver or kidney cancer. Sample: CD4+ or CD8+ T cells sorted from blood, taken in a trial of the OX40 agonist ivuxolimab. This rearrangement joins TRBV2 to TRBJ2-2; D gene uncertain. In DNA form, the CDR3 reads TGTGCCAGCAGTGAGGGTGTTTTGGCCGCCGGGGAGCTGTTTTTT. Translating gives CASSEGVLAAGELFF.